Listed below are T cell receptor beta chains from one sample, sequenced in a study of patients and donors after allogeneic stem cell transplantation. TCRdb processed the RT-PCR reads anew with MiXCR; each CDR3 protein has one entry. The sample has 900,000 to 1,000,000 distinct CDR3 sequences, around 17% seen once. Specimen: blood, either unsorted or a sorted T cell fraction (not recorded which). These receptor sequences come from a human donor who was either an allogeneic HSCT recipient or a stem cell or donor lymphocyte infusion donor (not recorded which). It is not recorded whose cells these are; they may come from a transplant donor. Each CDR3 is given with its conserved first and last residue. The D gene is left open where the match is weak. Clone size appears in some rows only: once, few, many, or a class for an expanded clone.

TRBJ2-2 TRBD2 TRBV6-1 few TGTGCCAGTACATGGGGGCTAGCGGGAGGAAACGGGGAGCTGTTTTTT CASTWGLAGGNGELFF
TRBJ1-1 . TRBV25-1 . TGTGCCAGCAGTGAAGGGGAGAGCACTGAAGCTTTCTTT CASSEGESTEAFF
TRBJ1-1 . TRBV28 few TGTGCCAGCAGTTTATTAACAGGGAGGAGGGGTGAAGCTTTCTTT CASSLLTGRRGEAFF
TRBJ2-3 TRBD2 TRBV5-1 few TGCGCCAGCAGTGAATGGCGGGGGGCCACAGATACGCAGTATTTT CASSEWRGATDTQYF
TRBJ2-1 TRBD2 TRBV12-3/TRBV12-4 . TGTGCCAGCAGCTCCCGGACTAGCGGTTCCTACAATGAGCAGTTCTTC CASSSRTSGSYNEQFF
TRBJ1-1 . TRBV5-1 . TGCGCCAGCAGCTTGGACCAGTCGAACACTGAAGCTTTCTTT CASSLDQSNTEAFF
TRBJ2-3 . TRBV5-1 few TGCGCCAGCAGCTTGGGGGGGACCGCATCCCATACGCAGTATTTT CASSLGGTASHTQYF
TRBJ2-3 . TRBV6-1 . TGTGCCAGCAGAGCCAGAAGGGGTGGCGGCATCACAGATACGCAGTATTTT CASRARRGGGITDTQYF
TRBJ1-1 . TRBV6-5 few TGTGCCAGCAGTTTAGGAGATCGGAGCACTGAAGCTTTCTTT CASSLGDRSTEAFF
TRBJ2-7 TRBD2 TRBV20-1 many TGCAGTGCTTCCTTGGCTAGCGGGATCGAGCAGTACTTC CSASLASGIEQYF
TRBJ2-6 . TRBV5-1 . TGCGCCAGCAGCCATATCAACTCTGGGGCCAACGTCCTGACTTTC CASSHINSGANVLTF
TRBJ1-1 . TRBV27 few TGTGCCAGCAGTTTAGTTAAACGGGGGTCTGAAGCTTTCTTT CASSLVKRGSEAFF
TRBJ2-1 . TRBV7-8 . TGTGCCAGCACCAACCTCACAGGACGTCGGTCCTACAATGAGCAGTTCTTC CASTNLTGRRSYNEQFF
TRBJ2-3 TRBD2 TRBV30 . TGTGCCTGGAGTATGGGACTAGCGGGGGGGCCAGATACGCAGTATTTT CAWSMGLAGGPDTQYF
TRBJ2-5 TRBD2 TRBV5-6 . TGTGCCAGCAGCTTTGGACTAGCGGGGGGCACAGATGAGACCCAGTACTTC CASSFGLAGGTDETQYF
TRBJ1-2 . TRBV2 . TGTGCCAGCAGTGAACCGGATTCTAACTATGGCTACACCTTC CASSEPDSNYGYTF
TRBJ2-7 . TRBV7-6 . TGTGCCAGCAGCCCTCTCCCCGAGGGTGGCGAGCAGTACTTC CASSPLPEGGEQYF
TRBJ1-1 TRBD1 TRBV5-6 . TGTGCCAGCAGTTTCGACAGGGGAGGAAAGAACACTGAAGCTTTCTTT CASSFDRGGKNTEAFF
TRBJ2-5 TRBD2 TRBV12-3/TRBV12-4 . TGTGCCAGCAGTTTAGGTTTTAGGACTAGCCTAGTGAAAGAGACCCAGTACTTC CASSLGFRTSLVKETQYF
TRBJ2-3 . TRBV5-1 few TGCGCCAGCAGCTTGGAGGGGTTTGAGGCAGATACGCAGTATTTT CASSLEGFEADTQYF
TRBJ2-1 . TRBV20-1 . TGCAGTGCTACAGTATCCTACAATGAGCAGTTCTTC CSATVSYNEQFF
TRBJ2-2 . TRBV3-1 . TGTGCCAGCAGCCAAGTATCCTCCCCCGGGCACACCGGGGAGCTGTTTTTT CASSQVSSPGHTGELFF
TRBJ2-2 TRBD1 TRBV5-1 . TGCGCCAGCAGCCCAACCCCGGGACAGGGGTTGGCCGGGGAGCTGTTTTTT CASSPTPGQGLAGELFF
TRBJ2-1 TRBD2 TRBV14 many TGTGCCAGCAGCCAAGACGCGGGAGGGCCCTACAATGAGCAGTTCTTC CASSQDAGGPYNEQFF